This T cell receptor beta chain was obtained from a study of blood T cell repertoires in COVID-19. Turning to the study itself: Collection of acute and convalescent COVID-19 samples took place in the United States, Italy and Spain. T cells, B-cell-depleted T cells, or PBMCs provided the cDNA or gDNA that served as material.

The CDR3 is 16 residues long. V was pared by 4 bases and J by 6 bases, with 7 bases of the junction left unmatched. CDR1 and CDR2 (germline): SGHDT, YYEEEE. Per the original data handling: Cell counts per sample came from amplifying reference gene primers. Data came from immunoSEQ multiplex PCR; TCRdb stores just in-frame clones and leaves some out. The V and J calls and the clone size are those of that table, but D and trimming were determined from the DNA. Of approximately 170,000 clones in the sample, roughly 84% were seen once. The clonotype comes from a woman aged 80 or older with active or convalescent COVID-19. The rearrangement joins TRBV5-6 to TRBJ1-6; 10 bases fit TRBD1. The sample consisted of peripheral blood. The CDR3 sequence is CASSPDRGNINSPLHF. CDR3 DNA sequence: TGTGCCAGCAGCCCGGACAGGGGGAACATTAATTCACCCCTCCACTTT.